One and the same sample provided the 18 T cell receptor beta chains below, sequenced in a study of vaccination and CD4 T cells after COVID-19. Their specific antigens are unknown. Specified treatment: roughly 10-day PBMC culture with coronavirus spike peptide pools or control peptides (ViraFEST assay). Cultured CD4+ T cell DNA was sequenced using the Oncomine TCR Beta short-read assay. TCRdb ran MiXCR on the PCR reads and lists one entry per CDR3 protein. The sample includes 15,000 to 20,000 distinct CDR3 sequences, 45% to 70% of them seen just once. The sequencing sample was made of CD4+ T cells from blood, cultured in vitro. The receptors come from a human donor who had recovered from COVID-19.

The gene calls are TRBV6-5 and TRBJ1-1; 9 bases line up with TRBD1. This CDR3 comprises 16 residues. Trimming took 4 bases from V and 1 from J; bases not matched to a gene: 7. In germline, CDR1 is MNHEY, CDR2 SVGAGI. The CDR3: CASSSQGGQGNTEAFF. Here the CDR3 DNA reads TGTGCCAGCAGTTCCCAAGGGGGACAGGGGAACACTGAAGCTTTCTTT.

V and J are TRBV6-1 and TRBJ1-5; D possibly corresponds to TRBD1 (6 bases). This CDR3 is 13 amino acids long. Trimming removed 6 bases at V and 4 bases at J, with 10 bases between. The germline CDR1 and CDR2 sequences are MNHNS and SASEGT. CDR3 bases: TGTGCCAGCAGGATCGACAGGAATCAGCCCCAGCATTTT. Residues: CASRIDRNQPQHF.

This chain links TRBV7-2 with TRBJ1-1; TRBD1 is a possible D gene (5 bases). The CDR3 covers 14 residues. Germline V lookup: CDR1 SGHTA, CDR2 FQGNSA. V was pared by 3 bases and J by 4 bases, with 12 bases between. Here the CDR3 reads CASSLMQGGTEAFF. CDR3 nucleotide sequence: TGTGCCAGCAGCTTGATGCAGGGAGGCACTGAAGCTTTCTTT.

CDR3 residues: CASSPNSGRANTGELFF. Written as DNA, the CDR3 is TGCGCCAGCAGCCCCAATAGCGGGAGGGCGAACACCGGGGAGCTGTTTTTT. The gene calls are TRBV5-1 and TRBJ2-2; 11 bases are shared with TRBD2. CDR1 is SGHRS, CDR2 YFSETQ, per germline. With V trimmed by 4 bases and J by 0 bases, 5 bases remained unmatched. This CDR3 comprises 17 residues.

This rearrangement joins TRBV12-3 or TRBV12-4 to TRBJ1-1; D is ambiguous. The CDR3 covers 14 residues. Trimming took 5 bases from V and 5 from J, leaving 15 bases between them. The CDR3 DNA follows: TGTGCCAGCAGTCTCCTTCGGGCCGGAACTGAAGCTTTCTTT. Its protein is CASSLLRAGTEAFF.

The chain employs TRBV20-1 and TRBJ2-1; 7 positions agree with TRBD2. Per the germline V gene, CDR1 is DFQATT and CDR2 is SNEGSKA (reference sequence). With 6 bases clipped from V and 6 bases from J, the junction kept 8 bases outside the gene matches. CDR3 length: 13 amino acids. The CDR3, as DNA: TGCAGTGCGGGGGGGTTAGCGGCCAATGAGCAGTTCTTC. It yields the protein CSAGGLAANEQFF.

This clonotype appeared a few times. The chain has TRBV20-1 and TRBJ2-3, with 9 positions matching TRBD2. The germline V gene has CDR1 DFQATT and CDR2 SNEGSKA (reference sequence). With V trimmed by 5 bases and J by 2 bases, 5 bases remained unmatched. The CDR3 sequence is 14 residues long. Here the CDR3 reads CSAPGGGATDTQYF. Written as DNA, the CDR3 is TGCAGTGCTCCCGGCGGGGGGGCCACAGATACGCAGTATTTT.

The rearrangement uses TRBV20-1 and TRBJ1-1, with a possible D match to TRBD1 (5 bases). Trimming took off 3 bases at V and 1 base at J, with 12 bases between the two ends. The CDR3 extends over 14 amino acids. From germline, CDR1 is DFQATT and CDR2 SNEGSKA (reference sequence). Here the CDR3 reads CSARIGAANTEAFF. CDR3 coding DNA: TGCAGTGCTAGGATAGGGGCGGCGAACACTGAAGCTTTCTTT.

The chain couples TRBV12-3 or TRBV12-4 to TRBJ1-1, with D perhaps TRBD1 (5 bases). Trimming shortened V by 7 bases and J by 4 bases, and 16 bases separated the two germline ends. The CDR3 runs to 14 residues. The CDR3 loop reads CASNRSPGGTEAFF. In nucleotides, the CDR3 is TGTGCCAGCAACCGGTCCCCGGGGGGCACTGAAGCTTTCTTT.

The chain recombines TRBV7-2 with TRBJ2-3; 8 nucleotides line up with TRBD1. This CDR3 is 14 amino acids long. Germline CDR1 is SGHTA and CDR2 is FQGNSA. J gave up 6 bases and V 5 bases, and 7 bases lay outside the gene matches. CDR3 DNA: TGTGCCAGCAGCCTGAGGACAGGGCCTGATACGCAGTATTTT. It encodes CASSLRTGPDTQYF. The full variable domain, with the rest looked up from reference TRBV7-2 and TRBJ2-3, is GAGVSQSPSNKVTEKGKDVELRCDPISGHTALYWYRQSLGQGLEFLIYFQGNSAPDKSGLPSDRFSAERTGGSVSTLTIQRTQQEDSAVYLCASSLRTGPDTQYFGPGTRLTVL.

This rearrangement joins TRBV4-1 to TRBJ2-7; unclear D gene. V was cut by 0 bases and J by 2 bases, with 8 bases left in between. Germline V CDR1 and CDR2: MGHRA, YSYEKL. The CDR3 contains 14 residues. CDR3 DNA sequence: TGCGCCAGCAGCCAAGATGAAGGTCCCTACGAGCAGTACTTC. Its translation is CASSQDEGPYEQYF.

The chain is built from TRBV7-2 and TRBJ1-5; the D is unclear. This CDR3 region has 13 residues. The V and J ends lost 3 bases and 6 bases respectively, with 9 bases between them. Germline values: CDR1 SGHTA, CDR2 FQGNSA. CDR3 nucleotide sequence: TGTGCCAGCAGCTTGAGTAAGGGTCAGCCCCAGCATTTT. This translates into CASSLSKGQPQHF.

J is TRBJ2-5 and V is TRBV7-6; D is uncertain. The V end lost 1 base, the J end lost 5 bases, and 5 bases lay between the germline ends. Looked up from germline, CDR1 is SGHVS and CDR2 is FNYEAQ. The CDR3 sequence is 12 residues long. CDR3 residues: CASSLVLETQYF. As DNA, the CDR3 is TGTGCCAGCAGCTTAGTGTTGGAGACCCAGTACTTC.

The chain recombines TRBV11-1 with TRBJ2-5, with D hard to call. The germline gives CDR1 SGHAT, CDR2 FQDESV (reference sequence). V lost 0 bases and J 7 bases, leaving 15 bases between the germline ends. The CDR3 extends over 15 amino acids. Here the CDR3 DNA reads TGTGCCAGCAGCTTAGCCCGACACGGTGTGGGGACCCAGTACTTC. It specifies CASSLARHGVGTQYF.

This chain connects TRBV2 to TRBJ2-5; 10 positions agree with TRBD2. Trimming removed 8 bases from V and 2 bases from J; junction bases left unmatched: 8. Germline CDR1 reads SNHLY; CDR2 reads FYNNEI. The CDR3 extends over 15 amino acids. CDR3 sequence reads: CASGPSGSPQETQYF. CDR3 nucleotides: TGTGCCAGCGGTCCTAGCGGGAGCCCTCAAGAGACCCAGTACTTC.

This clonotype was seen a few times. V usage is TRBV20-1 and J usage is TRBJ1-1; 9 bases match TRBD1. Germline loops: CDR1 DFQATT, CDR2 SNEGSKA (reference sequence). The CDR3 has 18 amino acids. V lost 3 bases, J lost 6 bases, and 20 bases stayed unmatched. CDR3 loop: CSARVEQGALGPYAEAFF. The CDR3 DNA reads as TGCAGTGCTAGGGTGGAACAGGGGGCCCTGGGTCCGTACGCTGAAGCTTTCTTT.

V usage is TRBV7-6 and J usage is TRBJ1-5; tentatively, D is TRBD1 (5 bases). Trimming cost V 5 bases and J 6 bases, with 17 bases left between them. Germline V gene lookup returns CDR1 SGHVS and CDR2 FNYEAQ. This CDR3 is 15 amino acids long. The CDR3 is CASSRDSSKGQPQHF. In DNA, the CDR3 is TGTGCCAGCAGCCGGGACTCCAGCAAGGGTCAGCCCCAGCATTTT. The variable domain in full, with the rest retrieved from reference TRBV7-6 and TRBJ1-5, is GAGVSQSPRYKVTKRGQDVALRCDPISGHVSLYWYRQALGQGPEFLTYFNYEAQQDKSGLPNDRFSAERPEGSISTLTIQRTEQRDSAMYRCASSRDSSKGQPQHFGDGTRLSIL.

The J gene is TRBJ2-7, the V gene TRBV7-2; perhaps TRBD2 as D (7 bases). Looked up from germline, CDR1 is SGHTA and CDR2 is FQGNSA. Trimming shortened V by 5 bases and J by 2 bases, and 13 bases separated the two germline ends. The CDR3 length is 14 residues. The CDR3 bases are TGTGCCAGCAGCCTACGGGGGGCGGCCTACGAGCAGTACTTC. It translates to CASSLRGAAYEQYF.